This T cell receptor (beta chain) was obtained from a study of identical twins. Study findings and constraints: Out-of-frame TCR alpha sharing observed in monozygotic twins exceeded model estimates. Zero-insertion analyses might be partly confounded by invariant T cells like MAIT and iNKT.

TCRdb reprocessed the 5' RACE reads via MiXCR and lists one record per CDR3 protein. The sample includes roughly 1,500,000 distinct CDR3 sequences, under 35% of them seen just once. This clonotype was seen only once. Its cognate antigen is unknown. Trimming shortened V by 6 bases and J by 2 bases, and 13 bases separated the two germline ends. There are 15 residues in the CDR3. J is TRBJ2-2 and V is TRBV12-3 or TRBV12-4, with D perhaps given as TRBD1 or TRBD2 (5 bases each). The receptor's source is a newborn girl in good health. Sequences were obtained from cord blood. The CDR3 reads CASSPGAYNTGELFF. The CDR3 DNA follows: TGTGCCAGCAGCCCCGGGGCCTACAACACCGGGGAGCTGTTTTTT.